The rows below give T cell receptor beta chains drawn from one sample of a study of identifying expanded T cells in peripheral blood. Some clones are missing from TCRdb's copy, which holds only in-frame ones; the method was immunoSEQ multiplex PCR. The sample yields under 100,000 clones, 70% to 90% seen once. The sequencing input was blood. These receptors were collected from a person between 18 and 75 years old in good health. Each CDR3 is given with its conserved first and last residue. The D gene is left open where the match is weak. Where a row states a size, it is once, few, many or the class of an expanded clone; other rows omit it.

D: TRBD1; J: TRBJ2-3; size: -; V: TRBV5-6; CDR3: CASSTRTGVPDTQYF; DNA: TGTGCCAGCAGCACCCGGACAGGGGTCCCAGATACGCAGTATTTT
D: -; J: TRBJ2-7; size: -; V: TRBV4-1; CDR3: CASSEGSSSYEQYF; DNA: TGCGCCAGCAGTGAAGGGAGCAGCTCCTACGAGCAGTACTTC
D: -; J: TRBJ2-7; size: -; V: TRBV18; CDR3: CASSPPVAAGEQYF; DNA: TGTGCCAGCTCACCCCCCGTGGCGGCGGGAGAGCAGTACTTC
D: -; J: TRBJ1-1; size: -; V: TRBV27; CDR3: CASSLRQANTEAFF; DNA: TGTGCCAGCAGCTTGAGACAGGCGAACACTGAAGCTTTCTTT
D: -; J: TRBJ2-3; size: -; V: TRBV7-9; CDR3: CASSLGRGGRRADTQYF; DNA: TGTGCCAGCAGCTTAGGTCGTGGGGGGCGCCGGGCAGATACGCAGTATTTT
D: -; J: TRBJ2-5; size: -; V: TRBV5-8; CDR3: CASSLGLFQETQYF; DNA: TGTGCCAGCAGCTTGGGACTATTTCAAGAGACCCAGTACTTC
D: TRBD2; J: TRBJ2-5; size: -; V: TRBV11-2; CDR3: CASSLRGGDQETQYF; DNA: TGTGCCAGCAGCTTACGGGGGGGTGACCAAGAGACCCAGTACTTC
D: -; J: TRBJ2-7; size: -; V: TRBV5-6; CDR3: CASRLQGEGYEQYF; DNA: TGTGCCAGCAGACTACAGGGGGAGGGCTACGAGCAGTACTTC
D: TRBD1; J: TRBJ1-5; size: -; V: TRBV19; CDR3: CASNDRGYQPQHF; DNA: TGTGCCAGTAACGACAGGGGGTATCAGCCCCAGCATTTT
D: TRBD1; J: TRBJ2-1; size: -; V: TRBV9; CDR3: CASSERGQGAYNEQFF; DNA: TGTGCCAGCAGCGAACGGGGACAGGGGGCCTACAATGAGCAGTTCTTC
D: -; J: TRBJ1-1; size: -; V: TRBV5-6; CDR3: CASSASLLSMNTEAFF; DNA: TGTGCCAGCAGCGCCAGCCTTTTGAGCATGAACACTGAAGCTTTCTTT
D: TRBD1; J: TRBJ1-2; size: -; V: TRBV29-1; CDR3: CSVGQGTRNGYTF; DNA: TGCAGCGTGGGACAGGGTACTCGTAATGGCTACACCTTC
D: TRBD2; J: TRBJ2-2; size: -; V: TRBV5-5; CDR3: CASSGTSFPTGELFF; DNA: TGTGCCAGCAGCGGGACTAGTTTCCCCACCGGGGAGCTGTTTTTT
D: -; J: TRBJ1-2; size: -; V: TRBV19; CDR3: CASSIMQERRGYTF; DNA: TGTGCCAGTAGTATTATGCAGGAAAGGCGGGGCTACACCTTC
D: TRBD1; J: TRBJ1-4; size: -; V: TRBV2; CDR3: CARNRGTNEKLFF; DNA: TGTGCCAGAAACAGGGGAACTAATGAAAAACTGTTTTTT
D: TRBD1; J: TRBJ1-2; size: -; V: TRBV15; CDR3: CATSRRQGGPGGYTF; DNA: TGTGCCACCAGCCGCAGACAGGGGGGACCGGGAGGCTACACCTTC
D: -; J: TRBJ1-6; size: few; V: TRBV13; CDR3: CASSSGAENSPLHF; DNA: TGTGCCAGCAGCTCAGGGGCTGAGAATTCACCCCTCCACTTT
D: TRBD2; J: TRBJ2-1; size: -; V: TRBV4-3; CDR3: CASSQGTSGGPYNEQFF; DNA: TGCGCCAGCAGCCAAGGAACTAGCGGGGGGCCATACAATGAGCAGTTCTTC
D: -; J: TRBJ1-4; size: -; V: TRBV6-5; CDR3: CASSLRGVNNEKLFF; DNA: TGTGCCAGCAGTTTACGCGGGGTGAATAATGAAAAACTGTTTTTT
D: TRBD2; J: TRBJ2-2; size: -; V: TRBV5-5; CDR3: CASSQTSGALTGELFF; DNA: TGTGCCAGCAGCCAGACTAGCGGGGCGCTCACCGGGGAGCTGTTTTTT
D: -; J: TRBJ1-3; size: once; V: TRBV5-5; CDR3: CASSLAWTFGGNTIYF; DNA: TGTGCCAGCAGCTTGGCCTGGACATTCGGAGGAAACACCATATATTTT
D: -; J: TRBJ2-1; size: -; V: TRBV4-1; CDR3: CASSQEIPGNEQFF; DNA: TGCGCCAGCAGCCAAGAGATTCCGGGGAATGAGCAGTTCTTC
D: -; J: TRBJ1-1; size: -; V: TRBV7-8; CDR3: CASSLPGATEAFF; DNA: TGTGCCAGCAGCTTACCGGGGGCCACTGAAGCTTTCTTT
D: -; J: TRBJ1-1; size: -; V: TRBV6-5; CDR3: CASSYGVVGTEAFF; DNA: TGTGCCAGCAGTTACGGTGTTGTGGGGACTGAAGCTTTCTTT
D: -; J: TRBJ1-2; size: -; V: TRBV27; CDR3: CASSFAGGNGYTF; DNA: TGTGCCAGCAGTTTTGCGGGGGGAAATGGCTACACCTTC
D: -; J: TRBJ2-7; size: few; V: TRBV18; CDR3: CASFRRLDNMQYF; DNA: TGTGCCAGCTTTCGACGGTTGGATAACATGCAGTACTTC
D: -; J: TRBJ2-3; size: -; V: TRBV6-5; CDR3: CASSQTDTDTQYF; DNA: TGTGCCAGCTCCCAGACAGACACAGATACGCAGTATTTT
D: -; J: TRBJ1-2; size: -; V: TRBV30; CDR3: CAWAIDRSGYTF; DNA: TGTGCCTGGGCGATTGACAGGTCTGGCTACACCTTC
D: -; J: TRBJ1-2; size: once; V: TRBV7-2; CDR3: CASSLAGLGVYGYTF; DNA: TGTGCCAGCAGCTTAGCAGGCCTGGGGGTCTATGGCTACACCTTC
D: TRBD1; J: TRBJ1-1; size: -; V: TRBV13; CDR3: CASSVGTGGRTEAFF; DNA: TGTGCCAGCAGCGTTGGGACAGGGGGCCGAACTGAAGCTTTCTTT
D: -; J: TRBJ1-1; size: -; V: TRBV19; CDR3: CASSKGHQNTEAFF; DNA: TGTGCCAGTAGTAAAGGACACCAGAACACTGAAGCTTTCTTT
D: TRBD1; J: TRBJ1-6; size: -; V: TRBV7-2; CDR3: CASSPGQGFRSPLHF; DNA: TGTGCCAGCAGCCCGGGACAGGGTTTTAGATCACCCCTCCACTTT
D: TRBD2; J: TRBJ2-1; size: -; V: TRBV29-1; CDR3: CSVEALAGGQVEQFF; DNA: TGCAGCGTTGAAGCCCTAGCGGGGGGGCAGGTTGAGCAGTTCTTC
D: TRBD1; J: TRBJ2-1; size: -; V: TRBV6-1; CDR3: CASSEQGALSYNEQFF; DNA: TGTGCCAGCAGTGAACAGGGGGCGCTTTCCTACAATGAGCAGTTCTTC
D: -; J: TRBJ2-5; size: -; V: TRBV4-1; CDR3: CASSHTQLVGSQETQYF; DNA: TGCGCCAGCAGCCACACGCAGTTGGTTGGTTCCCAAGAGACCCAGTACTTC
D: -; J: TRBJ2-3; size: -; V: TRBV7-9; CDR3: CASSLGRGTDTQYF; DNA: TGTGCCAGCAGCTTAGGCCGGGGGACCGATACGCAGTATTTT
D: -; J: TRBJ1-2; size: once; V: TRBV6-1; CDR3: CASSEALWGSYGYTF; DNA: TGTGCCAGCAGTGAAGCTCTGTGGGGAAGCTATGGCTACACCTTC
D: -; J: TRBJ1-6; size: -; V: TRBV14; CDR3: CASSQEDTSGSPLHF; DNA: TGTGCCAGCAGCCAAGAAGACACCTCTGGCTCACCCCTCCACTTT
D: -; J: TRBJ1-3; size: -; V: TRBV6-1; CDR3: CASSFPGSGNTIYF; DNA: TGTGCCAGCAGTTTTCCGGGCTCTGGAAACACCATATATTTT
D: -; J: TRBJ1-1; size: -; V: TRBV5-1; CDR3: CASSLEALSGGLPNTEAFF; DNA: TGCGCCAGCAGCTTGGAGGCCTTAAGTGGGGGGTTGCCGAACACTGAAGCTTTCTTT
D: -; J: TRBJ2-5; size: -; V: TRBV15; CDR3: CATSRDAVLETQYF; DNA: TGTGCCACCAGCAGAGATGCGGTGTTAGAGACCCAGTACTTC